Presented here are 21 T cell receptor beta chains from one specimen sequenced in a study of T cells in Graves' hyperthyroidism and ophthalmopathy. Authors of the study amplified TCR beta CDR3 regions from RNA transcripts. An initial round of RT-PCR targeting the TCR CDR3 relied on the HTBI primer set. Each CDR3 protein gets one entry after TCRdb re-called the multiplex PCR reads with MiXCR. The data contain hundreds of thousands of distinct CDR3 sequences, 35% to 45% of them singletons. Sample: blood. These receptors came from a man between 18 and 29 years old with Graves' hyperthyroidism.

J is TRBJ1-1 and V is TRBV29-1; 9 nucleotides line up with TRBD1. The length of the CDR3 is 12 residues. Unmatched junction bases numbered 5, after V lost 7 bases and J lost 5 bases. Germline CDR1 reads SQVTM; CDR2 reads ANQGSEA. Here the CDR3 DNA reads TGCAGCGACAGGGGGCGGAGTACTGAAGCTTTCTTT. This sequence encodes CSDRGRSTEAFF. The whole variable domain, filled in from reference TRBV29-1 and TRBJ1-1, reads SAVISQKPSRDICQRGTSLTIQCQVDSQVTMMFWYRQQPGQSLTLIATANQGSEATYESGFVIDKFPISRPNLTFSTLTVSNMSPEDSSIYLCSDRGRSTEAFFGQGTRLTVV.

About this clonotype: It may be a read error: a sequence one base away is much more abundant. The genes are TRBV10-3 and TRBJ2-7; no clear D gene. Germline lookup yields CDR1 ENHRY and CDR2 SYGVKD. V lost 3 bases and J 1 base, leaving 10 bases between the germline ends. The CDR3 length is 14 residues. The CDR3 DNA is TGTGCCATCAGTGAAGGGTACGGATCCTACGAGCAGTACTTC. Translated, it gives CAISEGYGSYEQYF.

The table lists this clonotype with a few counts. The chain carries TRBV7-2 and TRBJ2-5; D may be TRBD2 (7 bases). The CDR3 spans 14 residues. Trimming shortened V by 5 bases and J by 1 base, and 11 bases separated the two germline ends. Germline V lookup: CDR1 SGHTA, CDR2 FQGNSA. DNA for the CDR3: TGTGCCAGCAGCGACCGGGGGGCCCAAGAGACCCAGTACTTC. This codes for CASSDRGAQETQYF.

This clonotype came up once. This chain connects TRBV20-1 to TRBJ1-1; no clear D. Germline-derived CDR1 and CDR2 are DFQATT and SNEGSKA (reference sequence). The CDR3 loop spans 12 amino acids. The ends were cut back, 3 bases at V and 11 bases at J, with 16 bases in the middle. CDR3 in DNA: TGCAGTGCTAGCGGGCAGGCCGCAATGGCTTTCTTT. It codes for CSASGQAAMAFF.

V and J are TRBV12-5 and TRBJ2-5; D perhaps matches TRBD2 (5 bases). There are 13 residues in the CDR3. Germline values: CDR1 LGHNT, CDR2 FRNRAP. The V and J ends lost 7 bases and 1 base respectively, with 10 bases between them. The CDR3: CASAADFQETQYF. CDR3 DNA: TGTGCTAGTGCCGCGGACTTCCAAGAGACCCAGTACTTC.

J is TRBJ1-1 and V is TRBV7-2, with 7 bases lining up with TRBD1. The CDR3 covers 15 residues. CDR1 is SGHTA and CDR2 is FQGNSA in the germline V gene. J lost 2 bases, V lost 4 bases, and 7 bases had no gene match. CDR3 sequence: CASSSTGALNTEAFF. The CDR3 bases are TGTGCCAGCAGCTCCACAGGGGCCCTAAACACTGAAGCTTTCTTT.

J is TRBJ1-1 and V is TRBV6-2 or TRBV6-3; D not certain. The CDR3 length is 11 residues. V lost 5 bases and J 11 bases, leaving 12 bases between the germline ends. The germline V gene encodes CDR1 MNHEY and CDR2 SVGEGT. The CDR3 loop is CASSARWDAFF. The CDR3 DNA sequence: TGTGCCAGCAGTGCTCGGTGGGATGCTTTCTTT.

In the case of this clonotype: Its ends do not fully match the called genes, so a read error is possible. CDR3 sequence: CASSQDRGRDRWYEQYF. As DNA, the CDR3 is TGTGCCAGCAGCCAAGATCGAGGGCGGGATCGGTGGTACGAGCAGTACTTC. This chain links TRBV10-2 with TRBJ2-7; D might be TRBD2 (6 bases). The germline gives CDR1 WSHSY, CDR2 SAAADI. This CDR3 comprises 17 residues.

This clonotype was seen a few times. This chain joins TRBV7-2 and TRBJ1-6, with D unresolved. V was cut by 1 base and J by 12 bases, with 16 bases left in between. This CDR3 is 15 amino acids long. Per the germline V gene, CDR1 is SGHTA and CDR2 is FQGNSA. The CDR3 bases are TGTGCCAGCAGCTTAGATCGGACCCCCGGCAAACCCCTCCACTTT. It translates to CASSLDRTPGKPLHF.

The chain recombines TRBV5-5 with TRBJ1-2, with TRBD1 matching over 7 bases. Looked up from germline, CDR1 is SGHKS and CDR2 is YYEKEE (reference sequence). V was clipped by 4 bases and J by 3 bases; unmatched bases: 6. The CDR3 is 14 amino acids. In nucleotides, the CDR3 is TGTGCCAGCAGCGTGGACAGGACGGACTATGGCTACACCTTC. The encoded protein is CASSVDRTDYGYTF.

This clonotype was seen more than once but under ten times. The chain joins TRBV14 to TRBJ1-1, with a tentative D call TRBD1 (5 bases). Germline V gene lookup returns CDR1 SGHDN and CDR2 FVKESK. This CDR3 is 16 amino acids long. The V end was cut by 4 bases, the J end by 1 base, with 16 bases between. The CDR3 protein is CASSPWDGLPNTEAFF. The CDR3 region has the DNA TGTGCCAGCAGCCCTTGGGACGGCCTACCGAACACTGAAGCTTTCTTT.

This clonotype occurred once. J is TRBJ2-7 and V is TRBV25-1; 9 nucleotides match TRBD1. The CDR3 loop spans 14 amino acids. Germline V gives CDR1 MGHDK, CDR2 SYGVNS. J gave up 5 bases and V 4 bases, and 6 bases lay outside the gene matches. CDR3 nucleotides: TGTGCCAGCAGTGCTAGGGACAGGGAACACGAGCAGTACTTC. As protein: CASSARDREHEQYF.

The CDR3 nucleotides read TGCGCCAGCAGCTTGAAACAGGGCCCCGGGGAGCTGTTTTTT. Encoded protein: CASSLKQGPGELFF. The chain recombines TRBV5-1 with TRBJ2-2; possible D gene TRBD1, 6 bases. CDR1 and CDR2 (germline): SGHRS, YFSETQ. This CDR3 is 14 amino acids long. Trimming pared 1 base from V and 6 bases from J, leaving 10 bases between.

This clonotype has more than one count but fewer than ten. The rearrangement links TRBV7-2 to TRBJ1-2, with 7 nucleotides matching TRBD1. CDR3 length: 15 amino acids. The germline V gene encodes CDR1 SGHTA and CDR2 FQGNSA. V gave up 4 bases and J gave up 3 bases; unmatched junction bases: 8. CDR3 nucleotides: TGTGCCAGCAGCTCATCAGGGGGAGGGGACTATGGCTACACCTTC. Amino acid sequence: CASSSSGGGDYGYTF.

This clonotype was recorded a few times. This sequence joins TRBV19 and TRBJ1-5; D unresolved. Germline assignment: CDR1 LNHDA and CDR2 SQIVND (reference sequence). The CDR3 loop spans 16 amino acids. Trimming stripped 6 bases from V and 1 base from J, with 16 bases between. The CDR3 loop is CASRKMGGESNQPQHF. The CDR3 nucleotides read TGTGCCAGTAGAAAAATGGGCGGGGAGAGCAATCAGCCCCAGCATTTT.

The rearrangement links TRBV9 to TRBJ2-5; D may match TRBD1 or TRBD2 (5 bases each). The CDR3 spans 14 residues. V lost 4 bases and J 5 bases, leaving 15 bases between the germline ends. CDR1 is SGDLS and CDR2 is YYNGEE in the germline V gene. CDR3 DNA: TGTGCCAGCAGCAAGGGGCAGGGCGGGGAGACCCAGTACTTC. It is translated as CASSKGQGGETQYF.

This clonotype showed up many times. The V and J genes are TRBV2 and TRBJ1-4; possibly TRBD1 for D (5 bases). The V gene's germline CDR1 is SNHLY and CDR2 FYNNEI. V was pared by 6 bases and J by 7 bases, with 15 bases between. The CDR3 is 14 residues long. The CDR3 nucleotides are TGTGCCAGCAGGAGGGAGGGGATAGGTGAAAAACTGTTTTTT. It encodes CASRREGIGEKLFF.

This sequence joins TRBV12-3 or TRBV12-4 and TRBJ2-2; D may be TRBD1 or TRBD2 (5 bases each). V was cut by 6 bases and J by 2 bases, with 10 bases left in between. This CDR3 is 14 amino acids long. The CDR3 bases are TGTGCCAGCAGGGGACGCCTAAACACCGGGGAGCTGTTTTTT. Protein sequence: CASRGRLNTGELFF.

This clonotype was recorded at least ten times. The CDR3 reads CASSPQVQETQYF. Here the CDR3 DNA reads TGTGCCAGCAGTCCCCAGGTCCAAGAGACCCAGTACTTC. The chain uses TRBV6-5 and TRBJ2-5; unclear D gene. Trimming pared 5 bases from V and 1 base from J, leaving 8 bases between. The CDR3 consists of 13 residues. In germline, CDR1 is MNHEY, CDR2 SVGAGI.

This clonotype was observed a handful of times. The chain combines TRBV4-1 with TRBJ1-1; TRBD1 matches at 10 bases. This CDR3 region has 18 residues. From germline, CDR1 is MGHRA and CDR2 YSYEKL. Losses at the gene ends were 0 bases for V and 4 bases for J; bases not matched to a gene: 11. This CDR3 is CASSQDSGTGVHGTEAFF. The CDR3 nucleotides read TGCGCCAGCAGCCAAGACTCCGGGACAGGGGTACACGGCACTGAAGCTTTCTTT.

The sample holds a few counts of this clonotype. This rearrangement joins TRBV20-1 to TRBJ2-7; 7 nucleotides line up with TRBD2. CDR1 DFQATT and CDR2 SNEGSKA come from the germline V gene (reference sequence). This CDR3 is built from 14 residues. Trimming took 0 bases from V and 2 from J; bases not matched to a gene: 4. The CDR3 here is CSARDLRGAYEQYF. The CDR3 nucleotides read TGCAGTGCTAGAGATCTTCGGGGGGCCTACGAGCAGTACTTC.